This entry is about one TCR beta chain. In the original workflow: Amplifying reference gene primers gave estimates of nucleated cell counts. Some clones are missing from TCRdb's copy, which holds only in-frame ones; the method was immunoSEQ multiplex PCR. The D gene and trimming were derived from the DNA, and the V and J assignments and clone size from that table. The sample has tens of thousands of clones, about 70% seen once; the top ten hold 35% to 45%. This entry is derived from a study of blood T cell repertoires in COVID-19. Overall study context: Nucleic acid was either cDNA or gDNA, and it came from T cells, B-cell-depleted T cells, or PBMCs.

Trimming left V 11 bases short and J 0 bases short, with 11 bases between. Germline CDR1 and CDR2: MDHEN and SYDVKM. This CDR3 contains 14 residues. The clonotype originates from a woman aged 70-85 years with acute or convalescent COVID-19. J is TRBJ1-6 and V is TRBV28; D ambiguous. The sample was peripheral blood. This CDR3 is CASYGSSYNSPLHF. CDR3 coding DNA: TGTGCCTCCTATGGGAGCTCCTATAATTCACCCCTCCACTTT.